A single sample gave rise to the 18 T cell receptor beta chains below, sequenced in a study of T cell responses to AZD1222 COVID-19 vaccine. Some clones are missing from TCRdb's copy, which holds only in-frame ones; the method was immunoSEQ multiplex PCR. The sample holds some 130,000 clones, roughly 85% seen once. This specimen consisted of peripheral blood, obtained on day 0 of AZD1222 vaccination. The origin of the receptors is an adult in good health.

The J gene is TRBJ1-2, the V gene TRBV29-1; D is undetermined. The V and J ends lost 4 bases and 2 bases respectively, with 8 bases between them. This CDR3 comprises 12 residues. Germline values: CDR1 SQVTM, CDR2 ANQGSEA. CDR3 coding DNA: TGCAGCGTTGGGTTTAGGAACTATGGCTACACCTTC. This translates into CSVGFRNYGYTF.

The CDR3 region has the DNA TGTGCCAGCAGTTACGGGGAGGGATACGAGCAGTACTTC. Translating it yields CASSYGEGYEQYF. The V gene is TRBV6-6, the J gene TRBJ2-7, with TRBD2 matching 7 bases. Germline V gene sequence: CDR1 MNHNY, CDR2 SVGAGI (reference sequence). CDR3 length: 13 residues. Germline trimming cut 2 bases from V and 4 bases from J; bases unmatched to any gene: 2.

V and J are TRBV19 and TRBJ1-4; tentatively, D is TRBD1 (5 bases). Deletions cut 1 base from V and 0 bases from J, with 9 bases between. The CDR3 consists of 16 residues. The germline V gene encodes CDR1 LNHDA and CDR2 SQIVND (reference sequence). This CDR3 reads CASSIGGAATNEKLFF. The CDR3 nucleotides read TGTGCCAGTAGTATAGGTGGGGCAGCAACTAATGAAAAACTGTTTTTT.

Only one count was recorded for this clone. The chain couples TRBV9 to TRBJ2-2; TRBD2 is a possible D gene (5 bases). V shed 3 bases and J shed 5 bases, with 11 bases lying between them. Per the germline V gene, CDR1 is SGDLS and CDR2 is YYNGEE. This CDR3 region has 14 residues. The CDR3 spells CASSEKLGTGELFF. CDR3 nucleotide sequence: TGTGCCAGCAGCGAAAAACTAGGGACCGGGGAGCTGTTTTTT.

The V and J genes are TRBV29-1 and TRBJ2-1; 8 bases fit TRBD1. V shed 4 bases and J 4 bases; nucleotides not matched to a gene: 6. Germline CDR1 and CDR2: SQVTM and ANQGSEA. CDR3 length: 14 residues. The CDR3 loop is CSVGQGLGYNEQFF. The CDR3, as DNA: TGCAGCGTTGGACAGGGGTTAGGGTACAATGAGCAGTTCTTC.

This clone was found a few times. This chain connects TRBV18 to TRBJ2-2; no firm D call. Trimming took 6 bases from V and 7 from J, leaving 12 bases between them. The CDR3 covers 13 residues. Germline assignment: CDR1 KGHSH and CDR2 LQKENI. CDR3 coding DNA: TGTGCCAGCTCCCCGGCCGCAGGCGGGGAGCTGTTTTTT. Amino acids: CASSPAAGGELFF.

V usage is TRBV27 and J usage is TRBJ1-5; D not resolved. V lost 3 bases to trimming and J lost 6 bases, with 15 bases between them. Germline V gene data show CDR1 as MNHEY and CDR2 as SMNVEV (reference sequence). There are 15 residues in the CDR3. The CDR3 nucleotides are TGTGCCAGCAGTTTCAGGAGGGCCGCGGGTCAGCCCCAGCATTTT. Translated: CASSFRRAAGQPQHF.

The V call is TRBV19, the J call TRBJ2-5; 11 bases agree with TRBD1. Trimming at V came to 7 bases and at J to 7 bases, leaving 5 bases not matched to a gene. The CDR3 runs to 13 residues. Germline V gene lookup returns CDR1 LNHDA and CDR2 SQIVND (reference sequence). The CDR3 sequence is CASIGQGARTQYF. In nucleotides, the CDR3 is TGTGCCAGTATCGGACAGGGGGCCCGGACCCAGTACTTC.

The chain links TRBV11-2 to TRBJ2-1; D is perhaps TRBD2 (6 bases). This CDR3 is 14 amino acids long. Trimming took off 6 bases at V and 7 bases at J, with 16 bases between the two ends. In germline, CDR1 is SGHAT, CDR2 FQNNGV. For the CDR3, the DNA is TGTGCCAGCAGTCTCGGGAGTCCAGGGAATGAGCAGTTCTTC. This translates into CASSLGSPGNEQFF.

This chain joins TRBV15 and TRBJ2-5; TRBD1 is a possible D gene (6 bases). The V gene lost 5 bases and the J gene lost 1 base, with 11 bases spanning the gap. The CDR3 covers 14 residues. From germline, CDR1 is LNHNV and CDR2 YYDKDF (reference sequence). The CDR3 loop is CATSRWTAQETQYF. In DNA form, the CDR3 reads TGTGCCACCAGCCGATGGACAGCCCAAGAGACCCAGTACTTC.

The chain has TRBV28 and TRBJ2-3, with D unresolved. Germline assignment: CDR1 MDHEN and CDR2 SYDVKM. V was clipped by 8 bases and J by 2 bases, with 8 bases between them. The CDR3 has 12 amino acids. This CDR3 is CASGLDTDTQYF. In DNA, the CDR3 is TGTGCCAGCGGGCTAGACACAGATACGCAGTATTTT.

As regards this clone: Distinct nucleotide sequences in the sample also encode this CDR3. The rearrangement links TRBV7-6 to TRBJ2-7; TRBD1 matches 7 bases. The V gene end was trimmed by 1 base and the J gene end by 2 bases; junction bases not matched to a gene: 2. Per germline, CDR1 SGHVS and CDR2 FNYEAQ. The CDR3 runs to 14 residues. The CDR3 protein is CASSLGQGAYEQYF. The DNA for the CDR3 is TGTGCCAGCAGCTTAGGGCAGGGGGCCTACGAGCAGTACTTC.

The gene calls are TRBV6-5 and TRBJ1-5; tentative D call: TRBD1 (6 bases). The CDR3 contains 14 residues. Deletions cut 6 bases from V and 6 bases from J, with 15 bases between. Germline V gene data show CDR1 as MNHEY and CDR2 as SVGAGI. Here the CDR3 DNA reads TGTGCCAGCAGGCTACAGGGTTCTGGTCAGCCCCAGCATTTT. Its protein product is CASRLQGSGQPQHF.

This clone was recorded once. The chain has TRBV7-9 and TRBJ2-7, with D unclear. The CDR3 runs to 11 residues. The V gene's germline CDR1 is SEHNR and CDR2 FQNEAQ (reference sequence). Trimming took off 4 bases at V and 12 bases at J, with 13 bases between the two ends. CDR3 region: CASSSLSLLYF. Written as DNA, the CDR3 is TGTGCCAGCAGCTCCCTCTCCCTCCTGTACTTC. The full variable domain, with the rest looked up from reference TRBV7-9 and TRBJ2-7, is DTGVSQNPRHKITKRGQNVTFRCDPISEHNRLYWYRQTLGQGPEFLTYFQNEAQLEKSRLLSDRFSAERPKGSFSTLEIQRTEQGDSAMYLCASSSLSLLYFGPGTRLTVT.

This chain connects TRBV9 to TRBJ2-2; 9 positions match TRBD2. The germline V gene encodes CDR1 SGDLS and CDR2 YYNGEE. J was trimmed by 4 bases and V by 2 bases; bases with no gene match: 6. This CDR3 is built from 16 residues. Written as DNA, the CDR3 is TGTGCCAGCAGCGTCTCGGGACTAGCAGGCACCGGGGAGCTGTTTTTT. Protein sequence: CASSVSGLAGTGELFF.

V is TRBV24-1 and J is TRBJ1-2, with TRBD1 as a possible D gene (5 bases). CDR3 length equals 15 residues. V shed 3 bases and J shed 2 bases, with 12 bases lying between them. The germline CDR1 and CDR2 sequences are KGHDR and SFDVKD. The DNA for the CDR3 is TGTGCCACCAGTGATGATGGGACGGGCAACTATGGCTACACCTTC. Protein: CATSDDGTGNYGYTF.

CDR3: CASSYSGLLSSGNTIYF. DNA of the CDR3: TGTGCCAGCAGTTACTCCGGACTGCTGAGCTCTGGAAACACCATATATTTT. The chain combines TRBV6-2 or TRBV6-3 with TRBJ1-3; D remains unclear. The V gene lost 0 bases and the J gene lost 0 bases, with 12 bases spanning the gap. The CDR3 sequence is 17 residues long. Germline-derived CDR1 and CDR2 are MNHEY and SVGEGT.

V usage is TRBV24-1 and J usage is TRBJ2-1, with 9 bases matching TRBD1. CDR1 and CDR2 (germline): KGHDR, SFDVKD. The trim removed 2 bases at V and 3 bases at J, leaving 10 bases unmatched. The CDR3 contains 18 residues. CDR3 in DNA: TGTGCCACCAGTGATTCGCCTGGGGGGACAGGGATCTACAATGAGCAGTTCTTC. Translation: CATSDSPGGTGIYNEQFF.